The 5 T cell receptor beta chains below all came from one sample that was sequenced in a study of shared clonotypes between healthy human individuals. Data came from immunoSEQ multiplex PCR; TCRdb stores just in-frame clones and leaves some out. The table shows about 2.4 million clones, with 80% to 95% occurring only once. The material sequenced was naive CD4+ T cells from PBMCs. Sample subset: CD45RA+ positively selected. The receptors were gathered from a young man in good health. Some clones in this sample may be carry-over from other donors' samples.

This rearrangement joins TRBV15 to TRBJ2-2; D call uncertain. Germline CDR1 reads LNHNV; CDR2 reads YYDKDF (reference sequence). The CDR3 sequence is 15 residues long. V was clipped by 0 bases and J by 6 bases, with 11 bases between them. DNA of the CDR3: TGTGCCACCAGCAGAGAATTGGTCCAGGCCGGGGAGCTGTTTTTT. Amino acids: CATSRELVQAGELFF.

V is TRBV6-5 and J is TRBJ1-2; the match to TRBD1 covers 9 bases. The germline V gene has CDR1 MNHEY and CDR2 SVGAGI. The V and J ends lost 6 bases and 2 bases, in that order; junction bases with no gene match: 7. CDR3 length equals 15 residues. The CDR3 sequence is CASREQGAGNYGYTF. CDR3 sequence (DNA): TGTGCCAGCAGGGAACAGGGGGCAGGGAACTATGGCTACACCTTC.

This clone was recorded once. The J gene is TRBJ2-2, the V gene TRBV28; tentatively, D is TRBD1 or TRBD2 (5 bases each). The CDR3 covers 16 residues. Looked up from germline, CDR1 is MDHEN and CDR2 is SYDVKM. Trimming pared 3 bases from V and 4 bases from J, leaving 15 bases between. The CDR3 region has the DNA TGTGCCAGCAGTTTCACCCTGGGGGTTGTCACCGGGGAGCTGTTTTTT. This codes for CASSFTLGVVTGELFF.

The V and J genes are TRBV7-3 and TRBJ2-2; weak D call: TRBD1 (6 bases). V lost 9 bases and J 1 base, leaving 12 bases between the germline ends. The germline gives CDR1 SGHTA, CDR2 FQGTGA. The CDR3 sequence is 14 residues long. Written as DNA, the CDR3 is TGTGCCAGTGGTGGACAGATGAACACCGGGGAGCTGTTTTTT. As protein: CASGGQMNTGELFF.

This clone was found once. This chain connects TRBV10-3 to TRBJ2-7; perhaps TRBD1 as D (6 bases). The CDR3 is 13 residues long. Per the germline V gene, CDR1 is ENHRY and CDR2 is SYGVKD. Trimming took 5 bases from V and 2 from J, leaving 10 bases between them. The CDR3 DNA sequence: TGTGCCATCAGTTGGACAGCTACCTACGAGCAGTACTTC. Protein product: CAISWTATYEQYF.